Following are 9 T cell receptor beta chains from one sample sequenced in a study of cytomegalovirus exposure and HLA in healthy donors. Sequencing was performed with immunoSEQ multiplex PCR; in TCRdb, only in-frame clones are kept and a portion is missing. The table lists some 140,000 clones, 84% of them singletons. Source material: PBMCs. Every receptor here comes from a woman aged 30 to 39 in good health and CMV-seronegative.

The chain recombines TRBV11-1 with TRBJ1-1, with a weak D call TRBD1 (5 bases). The germline V gene has CDR1 SGHAT and CDR2 FQDESV (reference sequence). The CDR3 runs 14 residues. Trimming left V 8 bases short and J 1 base short, with 14 bases between. DNA for the CDR3: TGTGCCAGCGCAACTGACAGACAGAACACTGAAGCTTTCTTT. Protein sequence: CASATDRQNTEAFF.

The V call is TRBV5-1, the J call TRBJ2-3; D remains unclear. The V end lost 4 bases, the J end lost 2 bases, and 14 bases lay between the germline ends. Germline values: CDR1 SGHRS, CDR2 YFSETQ. The CDR3 runs to 15 residues. CDR3 region: CASSATTRPTDTQYF. The CDR3 region has the DNA TGCGCCAGCAGCGCCACGACACGACCCACAGATACGCAGTATTTT.

The rearrangement links TRBV21-1 to TRBJ1-5; the D call in the table, TRBD1, was not verified against the DNA. TRBV21-1 is described as a pseudogene. The CDR3 loop spans 15 amino acids. Here the CDR3 reads CASSKVGQGVQPQHF. In nucleotides, the CDR3 is TGTGCCAGCAGCAAAGTTGGACAGGGGGTTCAGCCCCAGCATTTT.

The chain links TRBV28 to TRBJ2-3; D gene ambiguous. V lost 3 bases and J 3 bases, leaving 7 bases between the germline ends. The CDR3 runs to 13 residues. From germline, CDR1 is MDHEN and CDR2 SYDVKM. The CDR3 loop is CASSLAATDTQYF. CDR3 bases: TGTGCCAGCAGTTTGGCCGCTACAGATACGCAGTATTTT.

The V call is TRBV28, the J call TRBJ2-5, with D unclear. The ends were cut back, 6 bases at V and 1 base at J, with 3 bases in the middle. The CDR3 length is 11 residues. The germline CDR1 and CDR2 sequences are MDHEN and SYDVKM. Here the CDR3 reads CASSLQETQYF. The DNA of the CDR3 is TGTGCCAGCAGCCTCCAAGAGACCCAGTACTTC.

The chain carries TRBV5-4 and TRBJ1-1; TRBD1 is a possible D gene (6 bases). The length of the CDR3 is 16 residues. Trimming removed 4 bases from V and 1 base from J, with 17 bases in between. Germline loops: CDR1 SGHNT, CDR2 YYREEE (reference sequence). The chain's CDR3 is CASSPGGASRNTEAFF. The CDR3, as DNA: TGTGCCAGCAGCCCCGGGGGGGCCTCGAGGAACACTGAAGCTTTCTTT.

Turning to this clone: The DNA is omitted, as the CDR3 cannot be located on it reliably, and the CDR3 follows TCRdb's listing. The chain employs TRBV6-5 and TRBJ1-1; the tabulated D call, TRBD1, remains unverified against the DNA. Both ends counted, the CDR3 spans 11 residues. Germline values: CDR1 MNHEY, CDR2 SVGAGI. CDR3 loop: CASSWGQGILF.

This rearrangement joins TRBV28 to TRBJ2-4; TRBD2 matches 7 bases. With 6 bases clipped from V and 1 base from J, the junction kept 0 bases outside the gene matches. The CDR3 contains 13 residues. Germline CDR1 and CDR2: MDHEN and SYDVKM. Here the CDR3 DNA reads TGTGCCAGCAGGGGAGGGGCCAAAAACATTCAGTACTTC. This translates into CASRGGAKNIQYF. Combining the CDR3 with reference TRBV28 and TRBJ2-4 gives the whole variable domain DVKVTQSSRYLVKRTGEKVFLECVQDMDHENMFWYRQDPGLGLRLIYFSYDVKMKEKGDIPEGYSVSREKKERFSLILESASTNQTSMYLCASRGGAKNIQYFGAGTRLSVL.

V is TRBV2 and J is TRBJ2-3; D may be TRBD1 (6 bases). The CDR3 loop spans 11 amino acids. V lost 6 bases and J 7 bases, leaving 8 bases between the germline ends. CDR1 is SNHLY and CDR2 is FYNNEI in the germline V gene. The chain's CDR3 is CASRDSYTQYF. In DNA, the CDR3 is TGTGCCAGCAGGGACAGTTATACGCAGTATTTT.